This T cell receptor beta chain was sequenced for a study of graft-versus-host responses after intestinal transplantation (dated by TCRdb to the early 2020s). Some background on the complete study: Recipients received multivisceral, liver-intestinal, or isolated intestinal transplants. Alloreactive clones were identified by sequencing pre-transplant mixed lymphocyte reaction products and comparing them with unstimulated pre-transplant donor and recipient T cells. Graft-versus-host and host-versus-graft alloreactive T cell clones were tracked in the graft, circulation and bone marrow after intestinal transplantation using bulk TCR-beta CDR3 sequencing. Donor T cell macrochimerism was defined as a peak of at least 4% donor T cells among recipient peripheral blood mononuclear cells. Rather than being sequenced by the commercial service, samples from a few later patients were sequenced in-house on an Illumina MiSeq and processed with MiXCR. Anti-thymocyte globulin induction was given to all recipients, followed by maintenance tacrolimus and steroids for two to three years. Of the approximately 24 intestinal transplant recipients enrolled in the cohort, one of whom was a retransplant, a few patients without pretransplant specimens were excluded.

The time point label on this specimen signifies: cells obtained before transplantation from donor or recipient. CD3+CD4+ and CD3+CD8+ populations were FACS-sorted from unstimulated pre-transplant donor and recipient cells taken from spleen or lymph nodes. Results the study describes overall, beyond this receptor: GvH clones were detected in recipient bone marrow, and some appeared earlier in ileal mucosa or blood, consistent with an intestinal mucosal origin. In patients with donor T cell macrochimerism, the allografts had high GvH to HvG T cell clonal ratios. The relatively low number and heterogeneity of intestinal transplant patients limited the conclusions. Early after transplant, peak levels of circulating GvH clones were found to be associated with declines in HvG clones.

Note on this clone: Its antigen remains unidentified. Base qualities are missing; no much larger clone stands one base away.

From cysteine to phenylalanine, the CDR3 is 14 amino acids long. The kept DNA is CDR3 alone, 42 bases in frame from the first base. In the germline V gene, CDR1 corresponds to MDHEN and CDR2 to SYDVKM. Cut back by 7 bases and 2 bases, the V and J ends lie 9 bases apart. Libraries were made using the immunoSEQ multiplex PCR assay. For most patients, genomic DNA was isolated using the Qiagen DNeasy Blood and Tissue Kit and was shipped frozen to Adaptive Biotechnologies for TCR sequencing. Adaptive Biotechnologies carried out high-throughput TCR-beta CDR3 sequencing of genomic DNA for most patients. In the source study's methods: Adaptive's ImmunoSEQ software was the source of the TCR sequencing data for 15 to 20 patients, while a few other patients were processed with MiXCR and VDJtools. To correct CD4 versus CD8 sorting errors, any sequence found in both subsets at a frequency ratio below 5:1 was removed. CDR3 nucleotide sequences shared by donor and recipient were removed because the origin of these sequences could not be assigned. To count as alloreactive, a clone needed at least 2-fold expansion over unstimulated cells and a minimum CFSE-low frequency of 0.002% (template counts) or 0.001% (read counts). Mappable clones were those detected in sequenced pre-transplant spleen, lymph node, or MLR CFSE-low populations of the donor or recipient. Cumulative frequency of alloreactive clones was calculated as a percentage of all sequences weighted by copy number. TCRdb took this table from immuneACCESS and kept in-frame rearrangements with V and J called. Such tables lack part of the clones; where checked against another copy, unresolved V genes explain under half of the gap, and the rest is unexplained. The V and J calls and the clone size are those of that table, but D and trimming were determined from the DNA. The sample contains 70,000 or so clones, over 70% of them found a single time. 0.39% of the sample lies in the top ten.

The sequences come from unstimulated CD4+ T cells sorted from spleen or lymph node cells, collected before transplant. The chain was built from TRBV28 and TRBJ2-6; TRBD2 could be the D gene, as 5 bases match. This sequence was found in a human donor who was the organ donor for an intestinal transplant. The DNA reads TGTGCCAGCACCGAGGGTACTGGGGCCAACGTCCTGACTTTC. Its translation is CASTEGTGANVLTF.